A selection of T cell receptor beta chains follows, all from one sample in a study of tumor-infiltrating lymphocytes in primary liver carcinoma. TCRdb called the multiplex PCR reads again in MiXCR, with one record for every CDR3 protein. This sample has 190,000 or so distinct CDR3 sequences, with roughly two thirds found just once. The specimen was peripheral blood. The receptors stem from a woman aged 60 to 75 with primary liver carcinoma and hepatitis B virus infection. The CDR3 runs from the conserved cysteine through the conserved F or W. The D gene is left open where the match is weak. Part of the rows lack a size; the others show once, few, many or a class for expanded clones.

v_gene,j_gene,abundance,d_gene,CDR3nt,CDR3aa
TRBV11-1,TRBJ2-5,once,NA,TGTACCAGCAGCTTAGCGTTAACGAGTGGAGAGACCCAGTACTTC,CTSSLALTSGETQYF
TRBV6-6,TRBJ2-7,many,TRBD2,TGTGCCAGCAGTTACCTCGGCGGGAGCTCCTACGAGCAGTACTTC,CASSYLGGSSYEQYF
TRBV11-2,TRBJ2-3,NA,NA,TGTGCCAGCAGCGGGAGAACACCGTGGGATACGCAGTATTTT,CASSGRTPWDTQYF
TRBV6-5,TRBJ2-1,NA,TRBD2,TGTGCCAGCAGTCCGTTGCGGGAGGGCCCTTTTAATGAGCAGTTCTTC,CASSPLREGPFNEQFF
TRBV29-1,TRBJ2-1,NA,TRBD2,TGCAGCTTTTGTGAGACTAGCGGGGACAATGAGCAGTTCTTC,CSFCETSGDNEQFF
TRBV5-6,TRBJ2-1,NA,TRBD2,TGTGCCAGCGATGACGCTAGCGGGAGGGCGGATTGGGGTGAGCAGTTCTTC,CASDDASGRADWGEQFF
TRBV29-1,TRBJ1-2,many,TRBD1,TGCAGCGTTCCCTTCAGAAGATTCGGGACAGGGGAATATGGCTACACCTTC,CSVPFRRFGTGEYGYTF
TRBV29-1,TRBJ2-1,once,TRBD1,TGCAGCGTAGTGGGGCCCAGGGGGCGATCGAATATTGAGCAGTTCTTC,CSVVGPRGRSNIEQFF
TRBV12-3/TRBV12-4,TRBJ1-1,once,NA,TGTGCCAGCAGTCTCTGTACAGGAATGAACACTGAGGCTTTCTTT,CASSLCTGMNTEAFF
TRBV11-2,TRBJ2-1,once,TRBD2,TGTACCAGCATGCCCTTATCCCTATCTAGCGGGAGCTATGAGCAATTCTTC,CTSMPLSLSSGSYEQFF
TRBV28,TRBJ2-1,few,NA,TGTGCCAGCACGCGATGGGGCTCTGGGGTCGGCAATGAGCAGTTCTTC,CASTRWGSGVGNEQFF
TRBV5-4,TRBJ2-2,NA,TRBD2,TGTGCCAGCAGCGGGGGACTAGCGGTCACCGGGGAGCTGTTTTTT,CASSGGLAVTGELFF
TRBV28,TRBJ1-2,NA,NA,TGTGCCAGCAGTTTATTGGGCTATGACTACACCTTC,CASSLLGYDYTF
TRBV28,TRBJ1-5,NA,NA,TGTGCCAGCAGTTTATGGTTCTGGTCTCAGCCCCAGCATTTT,CASSLWFWSQPQHF
TRBV11-2,TRBJ2-5,NA,NA,TGTGCCAGCAGCCCCCAACAGACTCAAGAGGCCCAGTACTTC,CASSPQQTQEAQYF
TRBV11-3,TRBJ1-2,NA,TRBD1,TGTGCCAGCAGCCCAACGGGACAGTCCTCATCCCACTCCGGCTACACCTTC,CASSPTGQSSSHSGYTF
TRBV11-2,TRBJ2-3,NA,TRBD2,TGTGCCAGCAGCTATACTAGCGGTTCCACAGATATGCACCATTTT,CASSYTSGSTDMHHF
TRBV28,TRBJ1-2,few,NA,TGTGCCAGCAGTTTATTCGGCGCAGGGTTCAATGGCTACACCTTC,CASSLFGAGFNGYTF
TRBV11-2,TRBJ2-7,NA,NA,TGTGTCGGCAGTAAGATAGTCTACGAGCAGTACTTC,CVGSKIVYEQYF
TRBV11-2,TRBJ1-1,NA,TRBD1,TGTGCTAGGAGTTTAGAGAGGGGGCTGGGCACTGAAGCTTTCTTT,CARSLERGLGTEAFF
TRBV11-2,TRBJ2-2,NA,NA,TGTGCCATCAGCTTATACACAGACTGGCTGTCTTTT,CAISLYTDWLSF
TRBV6-2/TRBV6-3,TRBJ1-2,NA,TRBD1,TGTGCCAGCAGACTCACCGGGACAGGGGGCGCCTATGGCTACACCTTC,CASRLTGTGGAYGYTF
TRBV12-3/TRBV12-4,TRBJ2-5,NA,TRBD1,TGCGCCAGCGCTCAGGGACAGTCCCAAGAGATCCAGTACTTC,CASAQGQSQEIQYF
TRBV11-3,TRBJ2-7,NA,TRBD1,TGTGCCAGCAACCAGACAGGGGAGTCCTGGGAGCAGTACTTC,CASNQTGESWEQYF
TRBV4-2,TRBJ2-5,NA,NA,TGTGCCAGCAGCCAGGCTATAGACGGGGAGACCCAGTACTTC,CASSQAIDGETQYF
TRBV29-1,TRBJ2-3,NA,NA,TGCGGCTCCTACACAGATACGCGGTATTTT,CGSYTDTRYF
TRBV28,TRBJ1-1,few,TRBD1,TGTGCCAGCAGTTCCCCAATCTTTCGACAGGGTGGAACTGAAGCTTTCTTT,CASSSPIFRQGGTEAFF
TRBV5-1,TRBJ2-5,few,NA,TGCGCCAGCAAGTTGACAGTGCGGCAAGAGACCCAGTACTTC,CASKLTVRQETQYF
TRBV20-1,TRBJ2-3,NA,NA,TGCAGTGCTACGTTGAGTGGGGACCGTACGCAGTATTTT,CSATLSGDRTQYF
TRBV28,TRBJ1-2,NA,TRBD1,TGTGCCAGTGCGGCAGGGGGCAGAGATGGCTACACCTTC,CASAAGGRDGYTF
TRBV4-2,TRBJ1-5,NA,NA,TGTGCCAGCAGCCGAGATGGCAGGGAAACTCAGCCCCAGCATTTT,CASSRDGRETQPQHF
TRBV11-2,TRBJ2-7,NA,NA,TGTGTCAGCTGCTCTAACAGGAACTCCTACGAGCAGTACTTC,CVSCSNRNSYEQYF
TRBV5-1,TRBJ2-3,few,NA,TGCGCCAGCAGCCCCCTAGCGACTAGCACAGATACGCAGTATTTT,CASSPLATSTDTQYF
TRBV11-2,TRBJ2-2,NA,NA,TGTGCCAGCAGCCCCCGGACAGCTACGAACACTGGGGAGCTGTTTTTT,CASSPRTATNTGELFF